This entry lists 12 T cell receptor beta chains sequenced from one sample in a study of cytomegalovirus exposure and HLA in healthy donors. Primers: 60 Vbeta forward and 13 Jbeta reverse. Produced via immunoSEQ multiplex PCR; TCRdb's table is partial and in-frame only. Among roughly 200,000 clones listed, 77% were seen once. The sequenced material came from PBMCs. These receptors all stem from a woman in her sixties or seventies in good health and CMV-seropositive.

This chain connects TRBV30 to TRBJ1-2; 7 bases are shared with TRBD1. This CDR3 has 12 amino acids. CDR1 and CDR2 from the germline V gene are GTSNPN and SVGIG (reference sequence). The J segment lost 2 bases and the V segment lost 6 bases, leaving 3 bases of the junction unmatched. The CDR3 loop is CACLTGNYGYTF. CDR3 bases: TGTGCCTGTCTGACAGGGAACTATGGCTACACCTTC.

This clone was found once. The V gene is TRBV30, the J gene TRBJ1-2; 8 bases are shared with TRBD1. This CDR3 spans 14 amino acids. The trim removed 4 bases at V and 0 bases at J, leaving 4 bases unmatched. CDR1 GTSNPN and CDR2 SVGIG come from the germline V gene (reference sequence). CDR3 nucleotides: TGTGCCTGGACAGGGGGCCTAGCTAACTATGGCTACACCTTC. Translation gives CAWTGGLANYGYTF. Full variable domain (remainder filled in from reference TRBV30 and TRBJ1-2): SQTIHQWPATLVQPVGSPLSLECTVEGTSNPNLYWYRQAAGRGLQLLFYSVGIGQISSEVPQNLSASRPQDRQFILSSKKLLLSDSGFYLCAWTGGLANYGYTFGSGTRLTVV.

To note about this clone: The same CDR3 also results from other DNA sequences found in this sample. The genes are TRBV7-2 and TRBJ1-1; D remains unclear. The V and J ends lost 1 base and 1 base respectively, with 4 bases between them. Germline V gives CDR1 SGHTA, CDR2 FQGNSA. This CDR3 has 13 residues. This CDR3 reads CASSLGRNTEAFF. For the CDR3, the DNA is TGTGCCAGCAGCTTAGGCAGGAACACTGAAGCTTTCTTT.

The chain uses TRBV7-9 and TRBJ1-5; D is unresolved. Trimming left V 2 bases short and J 5 bases short, with 7 bases between. The CDR3 length is 13 residues. Germline-derived CDR1 and CDR2 are SEHNR and FQNEAQ (reference sequence). The chain's CDR3 is CASSLQFDQPQHF. CDR3 nucleotide sequence: TGTGCCAGCAGCTTACAGTTTGATCAGCCCCAGCATTTT.

The chain employs TRBV2 and TRBJ2-5; weak D call: TRBD2 (5 bases). Trimming pared 6 bases from V and 1 base from J, leaving 12 bases between. The CDR3 consists of 14 residues. Per germline, CDR1 SNHLY and CDR2 FYNNEI. The CDR3 nucleotides read TGTGCCAGCAGGAGCGGCACCACCCAAGAGACCCAGTACTTC. Protein product: CASRSGTTQETQYF.

This clone was seen a handful of times. The chain joins TRBV5-1 to TRBJ1-3; no clear D. V dropped 2 bases and J dropped 2 bases, with 5 bases sitting between them. This CDR3 is 13 amino acids long. Germline-derived CDR1 and CDR2 are SGHRS and YFSETQ. CDR3 in amino acids: CASSLQTGNTIYF. CDR3 DNA sequence: TGCGCCAGCAGCTTACAAACTGGAAACACCATATATTTT.

The V gene is TRBV18, the J gene TRBJ2-7; 7 nucleotides match TRBD1. Trimming cost V 6 bases and J 4 bases; bases outside gene matches: 9. CDR1 and CDR2 (germline): KGHSH, LQKENI. CDR3 length: 14 residues. CDR3 in DNA: TGTGCCAGCTCTCTCGACAGGGTACTGTACGAGCAGTACTTC. Translating it yields CASSLDRVLYEQYF.

The chain links TRBV2 to TRBJ2-7; 10 positions agree with TRBD2. V was pared by 7 bases and J by 1 base, with 4 bases of the junction left unmatched. The CDR3 length is 14 residues. Germline-derived CDR1 and CDR2 are SNHLY and FYNNEI. The CDR3 protein is CASTPSGSSYEQYF. The CDR3 region has the DNA TGTGCCAGCACTCCTAGCGGGAGTTCCTACGAGCAGTACTTC.

The chain employs TRBV29-1 and TRBJ1-2; D is ambiguous. The CDR3 is 11 amino acids. The germline V gene has CDR1 SQVTM and CDR2 ANQGSEA. The V end lost 6 bases, the J end lost 0 bases, and 5 bases lay between the germline ends. The CDR3 DNA reads TGCAGCGTCACAGCTAACTATGGCTACACCTTC. It encodes CSVTANYGYTF.

This clone was seen more than once but under ten times. The J gene is TRBJ2-5, the V gene TRBV5-1, with TRBD2 matching over 9 bases. The J call may be in error: the DNA end matches TRBJ2-7 better. This CDR3 comprises 15 residues. The germline gives CDR1 SGHRS, CDR2 YFSETQ. The CDR3 region is CASSFSSGKPYEQYF. The CDR3 bases are TGCGCCAGCAGCTTCTCTAGCGGGAAGCCCTACGAGCAGTACTTC.

The genes are TRBV5-1 and TRBJ1-3, with TRBD1 matching over 7 bases. CDR1 and CDR2 (germline): SGHRS, YFSETQ. The CDR3 totals 14 residues. J lost 4 bases, V lost 4 bases, and 5 bases had no gene match. The CDR3 spells CASSVQGGGNTIYF. DNA for the CDR3: TGCGCCAGCAGCGTGCAGGGGGGAGGAAACACCATATATTTT.

The rearrangement joins TRBV7-2 to TRBJ2-3; D is perhaps TRBD2 (6 bases). V dropped 4 bases and J dropped 5 bases, with 16 bases sitting between them. CDR1 is SGHTA, CDR2 FQGNSA, per germline. This CDR3 contains 15 residues. In nucleotides, the CDR3 is TGTGCCAGCAGCTCACGACGGCGGGGTCGAGATACGCAGTATTTT. It specifies CASSSRRRGRDTQYF. The full variable domain, with the rest looked up from reference TRBV7-2 and TRBJ2-3, is GAGVSQSPSNKVTEKGKDVELRCDPISGHTALYWYRQSLGQGLEFLIYFQGNSAPDKSGLPSDRFSAERTGGSVSTLTIQRTQQEDSAVYLCASSSRRRGRDTQYFGPGTRLTVL.